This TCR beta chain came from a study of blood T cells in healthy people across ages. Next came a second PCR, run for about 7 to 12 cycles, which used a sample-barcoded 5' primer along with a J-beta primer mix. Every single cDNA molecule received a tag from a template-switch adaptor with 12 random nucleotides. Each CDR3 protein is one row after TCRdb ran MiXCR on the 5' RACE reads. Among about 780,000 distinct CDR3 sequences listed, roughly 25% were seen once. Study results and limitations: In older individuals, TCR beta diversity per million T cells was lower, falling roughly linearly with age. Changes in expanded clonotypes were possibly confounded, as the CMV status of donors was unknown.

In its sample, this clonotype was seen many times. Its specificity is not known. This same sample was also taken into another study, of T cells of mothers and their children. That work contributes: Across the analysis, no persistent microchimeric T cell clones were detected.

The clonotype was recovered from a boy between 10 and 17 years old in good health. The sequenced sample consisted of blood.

The CDR3 spells CASSFGSGAQTQYF. The CDR3 region has the DNA TGTGCCAGCAGCTTCGGTAGCGGGGCTCAGACCCAGTACTTC. V gene TRBV7-9 combines with J gene TRBJ2-5; 8 bases match TRBD2. The CDR3 has 14 residues. Germline CDR1 reads SEHNR; CDR2 reads FQNEAQ (reference sequence). V lost 3 bases and J lost 6; bases outside the gene matches: 6.